These 26 T cell receptor beta chains were sequenced from one sample in a study of blood T cell repertoires in COVID-19. Sequenced by immunoSEQ multiplex PCR; TCRdb stores in-frame clones only, minus some. The sample has roughly 400,000 clones, over 75% seen once. Sequencing was performed on PBMCs or T cells enriched from blood (not recorded which). The receptors originated from a woman aged 18-29 years who had been exposed to COVID-19.

The chain has TRBV7-2 and TRBJ1-5; possible D gene TRBD1, 6 bases. V was trimmed by 2 bases and J by 1 base, leaving 9 bases between them. The V gene's germline CDR1 is SGHTA and CDR2 FQGNSA. The CDR3 covers 15 residues. The CDR3 bases are TGTGCCAGCAGCTTACAAGGACAGAGCAATCAGCCCCAGCATTTT. Its translation is CASSLQGQSNQPQHF.

A few counts support this clone. This sequence joins TRBV7-2 and TRBJ2-7, with D possibly matching TRBD2 (5 bases). The germline V and J ends were trimmed by 4 bases and 4 bases, with 8 bases remaining between them. The CDR3 runs to 12 residues. Germline loops: CDR1 SGHTA, CDR2 FQGNSA. The CDR3 nucleotides are TGTGCCAGCAGCTACCCGGGATACGAGCAGTACTTC. Residues: CASSYPGYEQYF.

This chain joins TRBV27 and TRBJ1-6, with TRBD1 identical over 9 bases. Germline trimming cut 6 bases from V and 7 bases from J; bases unmatched to any gene: 4. The CDR3 spans 14 residues. CDR1 MNHEY and CDR2 SMNVEV come from the germline V gene (reference sequence). The CDR3, as DNA: TGTGCCAGCAGGACCGGGACAGGGAATTCACCCCTCCACTTT. Translated, it gives CASRTGTGNSPLHF.

This clone was picked up one time. The chain is built from TRBV6-2 or TRBV6-3 and TRBJ2-7; TRBD2 aligns across 8 bases. Germline values: CDR1 MNHEY, CDR2 SVGEGT. V shed 1 base and J 2 bases; nucleotides not matched to a gene: 4. CDR3 size: 15 residues. The CDR3 region is CASSYWGGGPYEQYF. CDR3 sequence (DNA): TGTGCCAGCAGTTACTGGGGCGGGGGGCCCTACGAGCAGTACTTC.

V and J are TRBV28 and TRBJ2-7, with 9 bases aligning to TRBD1. With V trimmed by 10 bases and J by 3 bases, 7 bases remained unmatched. Germline V lookup: CDR1 MDHEN, CDR2 SYDVKM. This CDR3 comprises 13 residues. The CDR3 DNA is TGTGCCACATCGGGACAGGGACTCTACGAGCAGTACTTC. Its protein product is CATSGQGLYEQYF. Complete variable domain (other parts from reference TRBV28 and TRBJ2-7): DVKVTQSSRYLVKRTGEKVFLECVQDMDHENMFWYRQDPGLGLRLIYFSYDVKMKEKGDIPEGYSVSREKKERFSLILESASTNQTSMYLCATSGQGLYEQYFGPGTRLTVT.

The chain joins TRBV18 to TRBJ1-5; a weak D match, TRBD1 (5 bases). Germline V gene sequence: CDR1 KGHSH, CDR2 LQKENI. V was shortened by 3 bases and J by 5 bases, with 14 bases between the two germline ends. This CDR3 region has 15 residues. The CDR3 region is CASSPPGEQDQPQHF. CDR3 DNA: TGTGCCAGCTCACCCCCGGGGGAACAGGATCAGCCCCAGCATTTT.

The V call is TRBV18, the J call TRBJ2-1; TRBD2 agrees at 12 bases. The CDR3 consists of 16 residues. After removal of 4 bases from V and 5 bases from J, the junction contained 6 bases not matched to a gene. Germline values: CDR1 KGHSH, CDR2 LQKENI. CDR3 bases: TGTGCCAGCTCACGCCTAGCGGGAGGGGCTAACAATGAGCAGTTCTTC. Translated, it gives CASSRLAGGANNEQFF.

This clone has just one count. The rearrangement joins TRBV5-6 to TRBJ2-7, with TRBD2 identical over 8 bases. Unmatched junction bases numbered 6, after V lost 8 bases and J lost 2 bases. This CDR3 region has 13 residues. Per the germline V gene, CDR1 is SGHDT and CDR2 is YYEEEE. CDR3 nucleotides: TGTGCCAGTAGCGTCGGGGGGGCCTACGAGCAGTACTTC. Encoded protein: CASSVGGAYEQYF. Using reference TRBV5-6 and TRBJ2-7 for the parts outside the CDR3, the full variable domain is DAGVTQSPTHLIKTRGQQVTLRCSPKSGHDTVSWYQQALGQGPQFIFQYYEEEERQRGNFPDRFSGHQFPNYSSELNVNALLLGDSALYLCASSVGGAYEQYFGPGTRLTVT.

The CDR3 coding sequence is TGTGCCAGCTCGTCAATCGGACAGATAATATACAATGAGCAGTTCTTC. It encodes CASSSIGQIIYNEQFF. The rearrangement uses TRBV18 and TRBJ2-1; D perhaps matches TRBD1 (6 bases). Germline V CDR1 and CDR2: KGHSH, LQKENI. V shed 6 bases and J shed 4 bases, with 19 bases lying between them. This CDR3 contains 16 residues.

The J gene is TRBJ1-6, the V gene TRBV30; 10 bases fit TRBD1. Per germline, CDR1 GTSNPN and CDR2 SVGIG (reference sequence). V shed 3 bases and J 10 bases; nucleotides not matched to a gene: 12. This CDR3 region has 16 residues. The CDR3 DNA reads as TGTGCCTGGAGGGTCAACGCGGACAGGGGGAGATCACCCCTCCACTTT. This sequence encodes CAWRVNADRGRSPLHF. Variable domain in full (rest from reference TRBV30 and TRBJ1-6): SQTIHQWPATLVQPVGSPLSLECTVEGTSNPNLYWYRQAAGRGLQLLFYSVGIGQISSEVPQNLSASRPQDRQFILSSKKLLLSDSGFYLCAWRVNADRGRSPLHFGNGTRLTVT.

The chain combines TRBV10-3 with TRBJ2-5; 10 bases match TRBD2. After removal of 6 bases from V and 1 base from J, the junction contained 5 bases not matched to a gene. This CDR3 contains 15 residues. CDR1 is ENHRY, CDR2 SYGVKD, per germline. CDR3 nucleotide sequence: TGTGCCATCAGGGCCAGCGGGGGGGTCCAAGAGACCCAGTACTTC. Its protein product is CAIRASGGVQETQYF.

CDR3 nucleotides: TGTGCCAGCAGCTTAGAGTCTGGGCGGGGGCCGGGGGAGCAGTACTTC. Encoded protein: CASSLESGRGPGEQYF. The V call is TRBV7-2, the J call TRBJ2-7; TRBD2 might be the D (7 bases). Germline V gene data show CDR1 as SGHTA and CDR2 as FQGNSA. This CDR3 comprises 16 residues. Trimming stripped 1 base from V and 7 bases from J, with 20 bases between.

V and J are TRBV28 and TRBJ2-3; 8 bases align to TRBD2. CDR1 MDHEN and CDR2 SYDVKM come from the germline V gene. J lost 4 bases, V lost 7 bases, and 10 bases had no gene match. The CDR3 totals 15 residues. The CDR3 region is CASTNSGDPADTQYF. The DNA of the CDR3 is TGTGCCAGCACTAATAGCGGGGACCCTGCAGATACGCAGTATTTT.

This chain links TRBV29-1 with TRBJ2-7; TRBD2 aligns across 10 bases. V was pared by 4 bases and J by 4 bases, with 7 bases of the junction left unmatched. The CDR3 runs 14 residues. Germline V gene sequence: CDR1 SQVTM, CDR2 ANQGSEA. This CDR3 is CSVGVAGGRYEQYF. CDR3 DNA: TGCAGCGTTGGGGTAGCGGGAGGTCGGTACGAGCAGTACTTC.

On this clone itself: Within the sample, other DNA sequences also encode this same CDR3. J is TRBJ1-5 and V is TRBV7-6; 10 bases are shared with TRBD1. This CDR3 has 15 amino acids. V trimming: 1 base; J trimming: 4 bases; junction bases outside the gene matches: 1. In germline, CDR1 is SGHVS, CDR2 FNYEAQ. This CDR3 is CASSLGQGANQPQHF. As DNA, the CDR3 is TGTGCCAGCAGCTTAGGACAGGGGGCAAATCAGCCCCAGCATTTT.

The chain has TRBV19 and TRBJ1-1, with D possibly matching TRBD1 (6 bases). The CDR3 is 11 residues long. V dropped 6 bases and J dropped 14 bases, with 16 bases sitting between them. From germline, CDR1 is LNHDA and CDR2 SQIVND (reference sequence). This CDR3 reads CASSADRNFFF. DNA of the CDR3: TGTGCCAGTAGCGCCGACAGGAACTTCTTCTTT. Based on the CDR3 plus reference TRBV19 and TRBJ1-1, the full variable domain is DGGITQSPKYLFRKEGQNVTLSCEQNLNHDAMYWYRQDPGQGLRLIYYSQIVNDFQKGDIAEGYSVSREKKESFPLTVTSAQKNPTAFYLCASSADRNFFFGQGTRLTVV.

V gene TRBV28 combines with J gene TRBJ1-5; 12 bases fit TRBD1. The germline V gene has CDR1 MDHEN and CDR2 SYDVKM. The J segment lost 3 bases and the V segment lost 3 bases, leaving 6 bases of the junction unmatched. The CDR3 extends over 17 amino acids. This chain's CDR3 is CASSFGTGGSSNQPQHF. DNA for the CDR3: TGTGCCAGCAGTTTTGGGACAGGGGGCTCCTCCAATCAGCCCCAGCATTTT.

The chain has TRBV28 and TRBJ2-7, with D uncertain. The V and J ends lost 5 bases and 5 bases respectively, with 16 bases between them. CDR1 MDHEN and CDR2 SYDVKM come from the germline V gene. The CDR3 extends over 14 amino acids. As DNA, the CDR3 is TGTGCCAGCAGTCCGGGTCTAGTAGTCCACGAGCAGTACTTC. As protein: CASSPGLVVHEQYF.

The genes are TRBV28 and TRBJ2-7; TRBD2 matches at 7 bases. The CDR3 covers 16 residues. Germline V gives CDR1 MDHEN, CDR2 SYDVKM. V shed 4 bases and J 5 bases; nucleotides not matched to a gene: 14. The CDR3 loop is CASSSPRGGRIDEQYF. DNA for the CDR3: TGTGCCAGCAGTTCCCCCCGGGGCGGGAGAATCGACGAGCAGTACTTC.

The V and J genes are TRBV7-9 and TRBJ1-2; 8 nucleotides align to TRBD1. The trim removed 5 bases at V and 6 bases at J, leaving 5 bases unmatched. The CDR3 sequence is 13 residues long. The germline gives CDR1 SEHNR, CDR2 FQNEAQ (reference sequence). Here the CDR3 reads CASSAPTGDGYTF. The CDR3 DNA reads TGTGCCAGCAGCGCCCCGACAGGGGATGGCTACACCTTC.

This chain links TRBV4-1 with TRBJ1-5, with 9 bases aligning to TRBD1. This CDR3 spans 14 amino acids. V lost 1 base to trimming and J lost 6 bases; unmatched junction nucleotides: 1. Germline V gene sequence: CDR1 MGHRA, CDR2 YSYEKL. DNA of the CDR3: TGCGCCAGCAGCCAAGCGACAGGGGGTCAGCCCCAGCATTTT. Amino acid sequence: CASSQATGGQPQHF.

On this clone itself: The sample contains more than one DNA sequence encoding this CDR3. The rearrangement joins TRBV27 to TRBJ2-7; D is ambiguous. In germline, CDR1 is MNHEY, CDR2 SMNVEV (reference sequence). The CDR3 totals 12 residues. V shed 5 bases and J shed 2 bases, with 7 bases lying between them. The CDR3 bases are TGTGCCAGCAGTCCCCGTCCCTACGAGCAGTACTTC. This gives the protein CASSPRPYEQYF.

The chain employs TRBV2 and TRBJ2-1; 11 nucleotides line up with TRBD2. CDR1 and CDR2 from the germline V gene are SNHLY and FYNNEI. The junction had 4 bases not matched to a gene; V was cut back by 7 bases and J by 2 bases. The CDR3 loop spans 15 amino acids. CDR3 DNA sequence: TGTGCCAGCATCTCGGGACTAGCGGCCTACAATGAGCAGTTCTTC. The encoded protein is CASISGLAAYNEQFF. Variable domain in full (rest from reference TRBV2 and TRBJ2-1): EPEVTQTPSHQVTQMGQEVILRCVPISNHLYFYWYRQILGQKVEFLVSFYNNEISEKSEIFDDQFSVERPDGSNFTLKIRSTKLEDSAMYFCASISGLAAYNEQFFGPGTRLTVL.

This clone showed up just once. Here the CDR3 reads CASSFGWAGNTEAFF. The CDR3 bases are TGTGCCAGCAGCTTTGGATGGGCGGGGAACACTGAAGCTTTCTTT. This chain uses TRBV5-5 with TRBJ1-1; D is unresolved. Germline CDR1 reads SGHKS; CDR2 reads YYEKEE (reference sequence). Trimming pared 2 bases from V and 1 base from J, leaving 12 bases between. This CDR3 is 15 amino acids long.

The table lists this clone with a count of one. This chain links TRBV5-1 with TRBJ1-4; TRBD1 agrees at 7 bases. The CDR3 consists of 17 residues. Trimming took 3 bases from V and 3 from J; bases not matched to a gene: 11. Per germline, CDR1 SGHRS and CDR2 YFSETQ. This chain's CDR3 is CASSSQGVGQSNEKLFF. The CDR3 DNA is TGCGCCAGCAGCTCCCAAGGGGTGGGACAGTCTAATGAAAAACTGTTTTTT.

This CDR3 is CASRSTGTGNSPLHF. The CDR3 region has the DNA TGTGCCAGCAGATCGACCGGGACAGGGAATTCACCCCTCCACTTT. This chain joins TRBV27 and TRBJ1-6; 9 nucleotides agree with TRBD1. This CDR3 is built from 15 residues. J was trimmed by 7 bases and V by 6 bases; bases with no gene match: 7. Germline-derived CDR1 and CDR2 are MNHEY and SMNVEV (reference sequence).